The 18 T cell receptor beta chains reported below all come from one sample, sequenced in a study of breast tumors, draining lymph nodes, adjacent tissues. TCRdb reprocessed the multiplex PCR reads with MiXCR, giving one entry per CDR3 protein. This sample has 20,000 to 25,000 distinct CDR3 sequences, with about 30% found just once. The sequenced sample was breast tumor tissue. These receptors were obtained from a female donor with breast cancer. Some clones in this sample may be carry-over from other donors' samples.

This clonotype occurred a few times. The J gene is TRBJ2-7, the V gene TRBV27, with D unresolved. The CDR3 loop spans 13 amino acids. V lost 6 bases to trimming and J lost 6 bases, with 15 bases between them. Germline V gene data show CDR1 as MNHEY and CDR2 as SMNVEV (reference sequence). The CDR3 loop reads CASSPGSVFEQYF. The CDR3 nucleotides are TGTGCCAGCAGCCCTGGTTCAGTTTTCGAGCAGTACTTC.

This clonotype was seen many times. The chain is built from TRBV3-1 and TRBJ2-1, with D maybe TRBD2 (6 bases). The V gene lost 1 base and the J gene lost 4 bases, with 11 bases spanning the gap. There are 15 residues in the CDR3. Germline assignment: CDR1 LGHDT and CDR2 YNNKEL (reference sequence). CDR3 nucleotide sequence: TGTGCCAGCAGCCAAGGTCGGGCGGGGTACAATGAGCAGTTCTTC. As protein: CASSQGRAGYNEQFF.

This clonotype was seen many times. The chain joins TRBV20-1 to TRBJ2-6, with 7 bases aligning to TRBD2. Germline V gene lookup returns CDR1 DFQATT and CDR2 SNEGSKA (reference sequence). The CDR3 has 14 amino acids. V shed 5 bases and J 0 bases; nucleotides not matched to a gene: 1. CDR3 sequence reads: CSAGGDSGANVLTF. CDR3 DNA sequence: TGCAGTGCTGGGGGGGACTCTGGGGCCAACGTCCTGACTTTC.

This clonotype was observed at least ten times. The chain carries TRBV7-2 and TRBJ2-3; possibly TRBD1 for D (5 bases). This CDR3 is 15 amino acids long. Germline CDR1 SGHTA, CDR2 FQGNSA. Trimming cost V 2 bases and J 3 bases, with 12 bases left between them. The CDR3 bases are TGTGCCAGCAGCTTAAATCAGGGAAGAACAGATACGCAGTATTTT. Protein sequence: CASSLNQGRTDTQYF.

This clonotype was seen ten or more times. The CDR3 DNA sequence: TGTGCCAGCAGCCCTGGACTAGCGGAGAGCTCCTACGAGCAGTACTTC. Protein product: CASSPGLAESSYEQYF. The rearrangement joins TRBV9 to TRBJ2-7; 10 nucleotides line up with TRBD2. The V and J ends lost 4 bases and 0 bases, in that order; junction bases with no gene match: 7. The CDR3 spans 16 residues. Germline V gene lookup returns CDR1 SGDLS and CDR2 YYNGEE.

This clonotype was detected many times. The CDR3 coding sequence is TGTGCCAGCAGTGACATGAAAGGCCGGCGTGAGTTCTTC. Translating gives CASSDMKGRREFF. J is TRBJ2-1 and V is TRBV2; D gene ambiguous. Per the germline V gene, CDR1 is SNHLY and CDR2 is FYNNEI. Trimming took off 3 bases at V and 14 bases at J, with 17 bases between the two ends. The CDR3 runs to 13 residues.

With respect to this clonotype: A much larger clone lies one base from this, so it may be a read error. The V gene is TRBV5-6, the J gene TRBJ1-3, with TRBD1 as a possible D gene (6 bases). The CDR3 contains 12 residues. Germline CDR1 SGHDT, CDR2 YYEEEE. This CDR3 is CASGSTGQIREF. The DNA for the CDR3 is TGTGCCAGCGGCTCGACTGGACAGATTCGGGAATTT.

There are many counts of this clonotype. V and J are TRBV7-9 and TRBJ2-2; 8 bases map to TRBD2. CDR1 is SEHNR and CDR2 is FQNEAQ in the germline V gene (reference sequence). The CDR3 consists of 13 residues. Losses at the gene ends were 3 bases for V and 10 bases for J; bases not matched to a gene: 4. CDR3 sequence (DNA): TGTGCCAGCAGCTTCGCGGGAGGAGTGGAGCTGTTTTTT. Protein product: CASSFAGGVELFF.

In this sample, this clonotype turned up many times. V gene TRBV20-1 combines with J gene TRBJ2-7, with a weak D call TRBD1 (6 bases). The germline CDR1 and CDR2 sequences are DFQATT and SNEGSKA (reference sequence). CDR3 length: 17 residues. Trimming left V 0 bases short and J 1 base short, with 19 bases between. The CDR3 DNA follows: TGCAGTGCTAGAGATTCTGACAGGCTAAAAATTTCCTACGAGCAGTACTTC. Translation gives CSARDSDRLKISYEQYF.

This clonotype was seen a handful of times. The chain couples TRBV6-5 to TRBJ2-1; D is unclear. CDR3 length equals 15 residues. Germline CDR1 and CDR2: MNHEY and SVGAGI. V gave up 6 bases and J gave up 3 bases, with 15 bases separating them. The CDR3 DNA is TGTGCCAGCAGCCCCTCATCCTACATCTACAATGAGCAGTTCTTC. Protein product: CASSPSSYIYNEQFF.

The J gene is TRBJ2-5, the V gene TRBV7-9, with 8 bases aligning to TRBD1. Losses at the gene ends were 4 bases for V and 5 bases for J; bases not matched to a gene: 6. The CDR3 has 14 residues. Germline-derived CDR1 and CDR2 are SEHNR and FQNEAQ (reference sequence). As DNA, the CDR3 is TGTGCCAGCAGCTCGTTGGACAGGGCCGAGACCCAGTACTTC. Encoded protein: CASSSLDRAETQYF.

This clonotype was seen repeatedly, ten times or more. The rearrangement joins TRBV30 to TRBJ2-3, with D possibly being TRBD2 (6 bases). Germline CDR1 and CDR2: GTSNPN and SVGIG (reference sequence). Trimming removed 0 bases from V and 3 bases from J, with 10 bases in between. The CDR3 is made up of 14 amino acids. The CDR3 DNA sequence: TGTGCCTGGAGTGTTTGGGGGACTACAGATACGCAGTATTTT. Translation gives CAWSVWGTTDTQYF. Supplemented by reference TRBV30 and TRBJ2-3, the full variable domain reads SQTIHQWPATLVQPVGSPLSLECTVEGTSNPNLYWYRQAAGRGLQLLFYSVGIGQISSEVPQNLSASRPQDRQFILSSKKLLLSDSGFYLCAWSVWGTTDTQYFGPGTRLTVL.

Concerning this clonotype itself: Mismatch with germline at one junction end may stem from a read error. This chain connects TRBV4-1 to TRBJ2-5; 14 nucleotides match TRBD2. From germline, CDR1 is MGHRA and CDR2 YSYEKL. The CDR3 sequence is 17 residues long. The CDR3 nucleotides read TGCGCCAGCAGCCATTCCGGGACTAGCGGGAGTTCGAAGACCCTGTACTTC. It yields the protein CASSHSGTSGSSKTLYF.

This clonotype showed up many times. This chain uses TRBV7-2 with TRBJ2-7; TRBD2 matches 8 bases. Trimming cost V 5 bases and J 5 bases; bases outside gene matches: 5. CDR1 is SGHTA, CDR2 FQGNSA, per germline. The CDR3 contains 13 residues. The DNA of the CDR3 is TGTGCCAGCAGCCTCCGCGGGGGGCACGAGCAGTACTTC. Translated: CASSLRGGHEQYF.

The genes are TRBV7-9 and TRBJ1-6; D not certain. The V gene's germline CDR1 is SEHNR and CDR2 FQNEAQ (reference sequence). CDR3 length equals 13 residues. V was trimmed by 2 bases and J by 9 bases, leaving 8 bases between them. This CDR3 is CASSLQQSSPLHF. The CDR3 DNA is TGTGCCAGCAGCTTACAGCAGAGTTCACCCCTCCACTTT.

As for this clonotype: One base away lies a much larger clone, so this may be a sequencing read error. This chain joins TRBV25-1 and TRBJ2-5; D not certain. This CDR3 comprises 14 residues. Germline V gene lookup returns CDR1 MGHDK and CDR2 SYGVNS. CDR3: CASGEGRPQETQYF. The DNA of the CDR3 is TGTGCCAGCGGTGAAGGCAGACCGCAAGAGACCCAGTACTTC.

This clonotype came up a few times. The chain has TRBV11-2 and TRBJ1-2; 11 bases map to TRBD1. Germline CDR1 is SGHAT and CDR2 is FQNNGV. The V and J ends lost 0 bases and 5 bases, in that order; junction bases with no gene match: 8. CDR3 length equals 17 residues. The DNA for the CDR3 is TGTGCCAGCAGCTTAGAGAGGACAGGGGGCATCAGTTATGGCTACACCTTC. Translated, it gives CASSLERTGGISYGYTF.

Concerning this clonotype itself: Given a much more abundant clone one base away, this may be a read error. The chain has TRBV25-1 and TRBJ1-3; D is undetermined. Germline V lookup: CDR1 MGHDK, CDR2 SYGVNS. The CDR3 consists of 16 residues. V was clipped by 1 base and J by 0 bases, with 10 bases between them. CDR3 loop: CASSESRAPSGNTIYF. CDR3 DNA sequence: TGTGCCAGCAGTGAATCAAGGGCCCCCTCTGGAAACACCATATATTTT. Full variable domain (outside the CDR3, taken from reference TRBV25-1 and TRBJ1-3): EADIYQTPRYLVIGTGKKITLECSQTMGHDKMYWYQQDPGMELHLIHYSYGVNSTEKGDLSSESTVSRIRTEHFPLTLESARPSHTSQYLCASSESRAPSGNTIYFGEGSWLTVV.